These T cell receptor beta chains were read from a single sample in a study of blood T cell repertoires in COVID-19. Measured with immunoSEQ multiplex PCR; TCRdb has only the in-frame clones, and not every one. The repertoire holds around 71,000 clones, with roughly 80% as singletons. Sequencing was performed on peripheral blood. The receptor source for this set is a man in his 70s with acute or convalescent COVID-19. CDR3s leave out the opening cysteine and the closing phenylalanine or tryptophan.

J gene: TRBJ1-2; V gene: TRBV28; CDR3 protein: ASSLPMGGAYGYT
J gene: TRBJ1-4; V gene: TRBV30; CDR3 protein: AGGWLKTSEKLF
J gene: TRBJ1-5; V gene: TRBV28; CDR3 protein: ASSLQGGGNQPQH
J gene: TRBJ2-7; V gene: TRBV3-1/TRBV3-2; CDR3 protein: ASSQNVASGYEQY
J gene: TRBJ2-3; V gene: TRBV19; CDR3 protein: ASGAGTGEADTQY
J gene: TRBJ2-2; V gene: TRBV4-3; CDR3 protein: ASSQDPRNGELF
J gene: TRBJ1-1; V gene: TRBV7-3; CDR3 protein: ASSLGGVDTEAF
J gene: TRBJ2-1; V gene: TRBV10-1; CDR3 protein: ARLLAWNEQF
J gene: TRBJ1-1; V gene: TRBV5-1; CDR3 protein: ASSEDATEAF
J gene: TRBJ1-4; V gene: TRBV7-2; CDR3 protein: ASSFRGLGEKLF
J gene: TRBJ2-2; V gene: TRBV30; CDR3 protein: AWTGPGTSGSGGELF
J gene: TRBJ2-7; V gene: TRBV6-2/TRBV6-3; CDR3 protein: ASSYTHRDSRLWEQY
J gene: TRBJ1-1; V gene: TRBV11-2; CDR3 protein: ASRIRNENTEAF
J gene: TRBJ1-1; V gene: TRBV30; CDR3 protein: ACTRTHRGSYTEAF
J gene: TRBJ2-7; V gene: TRBV15; CDR3 protein: ATSGTSGILPEQY
J gene: TRBJ2-1; V gene: TRBV19; CDR3 protein: ASAYGGSHEQF
J gene: TRBJ2-7; V gene: TRBV18; CDR3 protein: ASSPQGADEQY
J gene: TRBJ2-2; V gene: TRBV5-1; CDR3 protein: ASSRDNTGTGELF
J gene: TRBJ1-2; V gene: TRBV4-1; CDR3 protein: ASSQVTLATGGYT
J gene: TRBJ1-4; V gene: TRBV19; CDR3 protein: ASRPRDNFNEKLF
J gene: TRBJ2-1; V gene: TRBV4-1; CDR3 protein: ASSTGGSRPGQF
J gene: TRBJ2-7; V gene: TRBV7-2; CDR3 protein: ASSLVGLSPN
J gene: TRBJ1-5; V gene: TRBV28; CDR3 protein: ASWTVLSNQPQH
J gene: TRBJ2-1; V gene: TRBV7-9; CDR3 protein: ASSLDSGDEQF
J gene: TRBJ1-2; V gene: TRBV23-1; CDR3 protein: ASSQCRNRNYGYT
J gene: TRBJ2-5; V gene: TRBV7-9; CDR3 protein: ASSLEQGWETQY
J gene: TRBJ2-7; V gene: TRBV6-2/TRBV6-3; CDR3 protein: ASSYEAGRSSEQY
J gene: TRBJ1-1; V gene: TRBV20-1; CDR3 protein: SVGGTEAF
J gene: TRBJ1-1; V gene: TRBV3-1/TRBV3-2; CDR3 protein: ASSQGWGGDTEAF
J gene: TRBJ2-1; V gene: TRBV4-1; CDR3 protein: ASSRTGGSYNEQF
J gene: TRBJ2-3; V gene: TRBV19; CDR3 protein: ASSEGGTGHGDTQY
J gene: TRBJ1-1; V gene: TRBV12-3/TRBV12-4; CDR3 protein: ASSLQGQAEAF
J gene: TRBJ1-1; V gene: TRBV7-3; CDR3 protein: ASSFQRQTEAF
J gene: TRBJ2-1; V gene: TRBV7-2; CDR3 protein: ASAKGTSGRGEQF
J gene: TRBJ2-1; V gene: TRBV6-5; CDR3 protein: ASRPPATPYNEQF
J gene: TRBJ2-1; V gene: TRBV7-3; CDR3 protein: ASSLDRGLGNEQF
J gene: TRBJ1-5; V gene: TRBV6-5; CDR3 protein: ASSWGQGDQPQH
J gene: TRBJ2-7; V gene: TRBV7-9; CDR3 protein: ASSSLDSTYEQY
J gene: TRBJ2-1; V gene: TRBV6-1; CDR3 protein: ASSDRDRGRFNEQF
J gene: TRBJ1-5; V gene: TRBV4-3; CDR3 protein: ASSQFGQGNQPQH
J gene: TRBJ1-2; V gene: TRBV27; CDR3 protein: ASSPLVRANYGYT
J gene: TRBJ2-7; V gene: TRBV6-1; CDR3 protein: ASSEVAGGPGEQY
J gene: TRBJ2-7; V gene: TRBV21-1; CDR3 protein: ASSKAGGGGPGEQY
J gene: TRBJ1-1; V gene: TRBV5-4; CDR3 protein: ASSSPTGQMNTEAF
J gene: TRBJ1-2; V gene: TRBV19; CDR3 protein: ASSIHPRTDDFNYGYT
J gene: TRBJ1-1; V gene: TRBV11-2; CDR3 protein: ASSFPGWGTEAF
J gene: TRBJ2-1; V gene: TRBV27; CDR3 protein: ASKREMDNEQF
J gene: TRBJ2-7; V gene: TRBV28; CDR3 protein: ASSSHSRGRYEQY
J gene: TRBJ2-7; V gene: TRBV5-5; CDR3 protein: ASSLEGGLAYEQY
J gene: TRBJ1-1; V gene: TRBV29-1; CDR3 protein: SVGGTARNTEAF
J gene: TRBJ1-1; V gene: TRBV3-1/TRBV3-2; CDR3 protein: ASSQEAGRGGHTEAF
J gene: TRBJ2-7; V gene: TRBV6-1; CDR3 protein: ASSETGYEQY